This is a list of T cell receptor beta chains from one sample in a study of cytomegalovirus exposure and HLA in healthy donors. The data were produced by immunoSEQ multiplex PCR, yet TCRdb's version contains in-frame clones alone and is incomplete. The table lists approximately 210,000 clones, 79% of them singletons. Sequenced input: PBMCs. All receptors come from a woman aged 45-60 years in good health and CMV-seronegative. CDR3s include the opening cysteine and the closing phenylalanine or tryptophan. Each record gives: clone size, D gene, V gene, J gene, CDR3 protein, CDR3 DNA. A D gene is named only where the DNA matches it firmly. The size of a clone is reported for some rows only, either as once, few or many, or as a class for expanded clones.

clone size: .; D gene: TRBD1; V gene: TRBV5-1; J gene: TRBJ2-3; CDR3 protein: CASSTGQGDTDTQYF; CDR3 DNA: TGCGCCAGCAGCACCGGACAGGGCGACACAGATACGCAGTATTTT
clone size: .; D gene: .; V gene: TRBV11-2; J gene: TRBJ2-1; CDR3 protein: CASSLGASSYNEQFF; CDR3 DNA: TGTGCCAGCAGCTTAGGAGCGAGCTCCTACAATGAGCAGTTCTTC
clone size: .; D gene: .; V gene: TRBV6-4; J gene: TRBJ2-6; CDR3 protein: CASSDSRVGGGANVLTF; CDR3 DNA: TGTGCCAGCAGTGACTCGAGGGTGGGTGGGGGGGCCAACGTCCTGACTTTC
clone size: .; D gene: .; V gene: TRBV25-1; J gene: TRBJ2-7; CDR3 protein: CASSATRPSYEQYF; CDR3 DNA: TGTGCCAGCAGTGCCACCCGACCTAGCTACGAGCAGTACTTC
clone size: .; D gene: TRBD1; V gene: TRBV9; J gene: TRBJ1-2; CDR3 protein: CASSVAQGLDPRGYTF; CDR3 DNA: TGTGCCAGCAGCGTAGCACAGGGGTTGGACCCCCGAGGCTACACCTTC
clone size: few; D gene: .; V gene: TRBV6-5; J gene: TRBJ2-7; CDR3 protein: CASSYSDRSYEQYF; CDR3 DNA: TGTGCCAGCAGTTACTCGGACAGATCCTACGAGCAGTACTTC
clone size: few; D gene: .; V gene: TRBV7-6; J gene: TRBJ1-1; CDR3 protein: CASSLLASRNTEAFF; CDR3 DNA: TGTGCCAGCAGCTTATTAGCGTCAAGAAACACTGAAGCTTTCTTT
clone size: few; D gene: TRBD1; V gene: TRBV7-9; J gene: TRBJ1-1; CDR3 protein: CASTGTGGLNTEAFF; CDR3 DNA: TGTGCCAGCACCGGGACAGGGGGACTGAACACTGAAGCTTTCTTT
clone size: .; D gene: .; V gene: TRBV6-5; J gene: TRBJ1-3; CDR3 protein: CASTKSRVVGNTIYF; CDR3 DNA: TGTGCCAGCACAAAATCCAGGGTGGTAGGAAACACCATATATTTT
clone size: .; D gene: .; V gene: TRBV29-1; J gene: TRBJ2-7; CDR3 protein: CSVEDLDSSYEQYF; CDR3 DNA: TGCAGCGTTGAAGATCTGGACAGCTCCTACGAGCAGTACTTC
clone size: .; D gene: .; V gene: TRBV20-1; J gene: TRBJ2-7; CDR3 protein: CSASPFGEQYF; CDR3 DNA: TGCAGTGCGAGCCCATTTGGCGAGCAGTACTTC
clone size: .; D gene: .; V gene: TRBV12-5; J gene: TRBJ1-1; CDR3 protein: CASGLSSLGAAEAFF; CDR3 DNA: TGTGCTAGTGGTTTGTCCTCTTTGGGGGCCGCTGAAGCTTTCTTT
clone size: few; D gene: .; V gene: TRBV5-4; J gene: TRBJ1-1; CDR3 protein: CASSLAGNTEAFF; CDR3 DNA: TGTGCCAGCAGCTTGGCAGGGAACACTGAAGCTTTCTTT
clone size: once; D gene: TRBD1; V gene: TRBV18; J gene: TRBJ1-3; CDR3 protein: CASSQDRASTHQPYRGNTIYF; CDR3 DNA: TGTGCCAGCTCTCAGGACAGGGCCTCAACCCATCAACCTTATCGGGGAAACACCATATATTTT
clone size: .; D gene: .; V gene: TRBV11-3; J gene: TRBJ2-2; CDR3 protein: CASSLMTGGTGELFF; CDR3 DNA: TGTGCCAGCAGCCTTATGACCGGGGGCACCGGGGAGCTGTTTTTT
clone size: .; D gene: TRBD1; V gene: TRBV6-5; J gene: TRBJ1-1; CDR3 protein: CASSYSTGVGTEAFF; CDR3 DNA: TGTGCCAGCAGTTACTCCACAGGGGTGGGCACTGAAGCTTTCTTT
clone size: .; D gene: TRBD2; V gene: TRBV5-1; J gene: TRBJ2-1; CDR3 protein: CASSLVAGGYNEQFF; CDR3 DNA: TGCGCCAGCAGCTTAGTAGCGGGGGGATACAATGAGCAGTTCTTC
clone size: .; D gene: .; V gene: TRBV7-2; J gene: TRBJ2-7; CDR3 protein: CASSPSGLGSYEQYF; CDR3 DNA: TGTGCCAGCAGCCCAAGCGGGTTGGGCTCCTACGAGCAGTACTTC
clone size: .; D gene: TRBD1; V gene: TRBV5-1; J gene: TRBJ2-3; CDR3 protein: CASSLGDRAGDTQYF; CDR3 DNA: TGCGCCAGCAGCTTAGGGGACAGGGCTGGGGATACGCAGTATTTT
clone size: .; D gene: TRBD2; V gene: TRBV11-3; J gene: TRBJ2-1; CDR3 protein: CASSPGLAGGNEQFF; CDR3 DNA: TGTGCCAGCAGCCCAGGGCTAGCGGGAGGTAATGAGCAGTTCTTC
clone size: .; D gene: .; V gene: TRBV9; J gene: TRBJ2-1; CDR3 protein: CASSVYASNEQFF; CDR3 DNA: TGTGCCAGCAGCGTCTACGCTTCCAATGAGCAGTTCTTC
clone size: .; D gene: TRBD1; V gene: TRBV10-3; J gene: TRBJ1-2; CDR3 protein: CAISGDFDRDYGYTF; CDR3 DNA: TGTGCCATCTCTGGGGACTTTGACAGGGACTATGGCTACACCTTC
clone size: .; D gene: TRBD1; V gene: TRBV29-1; J gene: TRBJ1-2; CDR3 protein: CSVEPGQGHYGYTF; CDR3 DNA: TGCAGCGTCGAACCGGGACAGGGGCACTATGGCTACACCTTC
clone size: .; D gene: TRBD2; V gene: TRBV5-4; J gene: TRBJ2-7; CDR3 protein: CASSAAGGNAYEQYF; CDR3 DNA: TGTGCCAGCAGCGCCGCGGGGGGGAACGCCTACGAGCAGTACTTC
clone size: .; D gene: TRBD2; V gene: TRBV6-4; J gene: TRBJ2-1; CDR3 protein: CASSPTSGRADEQFF; CDR3 DNA: TGTGCCAGCAGCCCGACTAGCGGGAGGGCCGATGAGCAGTTCTTC
clone size: once; D gene: TRBD1; V gene: TRBV19; J gene: TRBJ1-6; CDR3 protein: CASSIDRGHYSPLHF; CDR3 DNA: TGTGCCAGTAGTATTGACAGGGGGCATTATTCACCCCTCCACTTT
clone size: .; D gene: .; V gene: TRBV25-1; J gene: TRBJ2-1; CDR3 protein: CASSEVSSRGGEQFF; CDR3 DNA: TGTGCCAGCAGTGAAGTATCCTCGAGGGGGGGTGAGCAGTTCTTC
clone size: .; D gene: .; V gene: TRBV19; J gene: TRBJ2-3; CDR3 protein: CASSTPTRSSTDTQYF; CDR3 DNA: TGTGCCAGTAGTACCCCCACCAGATCTAGCACAGATACGCAGTATTTT
clone size: .; D gene: TRBD1; V gene: TRBV29-1; J gene: TRBJ2-2; CDR3 protein: CSGGQGSPGELFF; CDR3 DNA: TGCAGCGGGGGACAGGGGAGCCCCGGGGAGCTGTTTTTT
clone size: .; D gene: TRBD2; V gene: TRBV27; J gene: TRBJ2-3; CDR3 protein: CASLPAGEGDTQYF; CDR3 DNA: TGTGCCAGCCTCCCGGCGGGAGAAGGAGATACGCAGTATTTT
clone size: .; D gene: .; V gene: TRBV27; J gene: TRBJ2-7; CDR3 protein: CASSLGGPPLEQYF; CDR3 DNA: TGTGCCAGCAGTTTGGGCGGGCCACCCTTGGAGCAGTACTTC
clone size: .; D gene: .; V gene: TRBV5-4; J gene: TRBJ2-3; CDR3 protein: CASSFGRVATDTQYF; CDR3 DNA: TGTGCCAGCAGCTTCGGCCGGGTGGCAACAGATACGCAGTATTTT
clone size: .; D gene: .; V gene: TRBV7-2; J gene: TRBJ1-1; CDR3 protein: CASFYEVNTEASF; CDR3 DNA: TGTGCCAGCTTTTATGAGGTGAACACTGAAGCTTCCTTT
clone size: .; D gene: TRBD1; V gene: TRBV18; J gene: TRBJ1-1; CDR3 protein: CASSPGQPNMNTEAFF; CDR3 DNA: TGTGCCAGCTCACCGGGACAGCCGAACATGAACACTGAAGCTTTCTTT
clone size: .; D gene: TRBD2; V gene: TRBV5-1; J gene: TRBJ2-5; CDR3 protein: CASSLAGGQETQYF; CDR3 DNA: TGCGCCAGCAGCTTGGCGGGGGGCCAAGAGACCCAGTACTTC
clone size: .; D gene: .; V gene: TRBV4-1; J gene: TRBJ1-2; CDR3 protein: CASSQDPQGHYGYTF; CDR3 DNA: TGCGCCAGCAGCCAAGATCCGCAGGGCCACTATGGCTACACCTTC
clone size: .; D gene: .; V gene: TRBV15; J gene: TRBJ2-7; CDR3 protein: CATSRTDTEQYF; CDR3 DNA: TGTGCCACCAGCAGGACGGACACCGAGCAGTACTTC
clone size: .; D gene: TRBD1; V gene: TRBV19; J gene: TRBJ1-4; CDR3 protein: CASSIRQGTNEKLFF; CDR3 DNA: TGTGCCAGTAGTATCCGACAGGGAACTAATGAAAAACTGTTTTTT
clone size: .; D gene: .; V gene: TRBV6-6; J gene: TRBJ1-6; CDR3 protein: CASSYSRGGWYSPLHF; CDR3 DNA: TGTGCCAGCAGTTACTCGCGGGGGGGCTGGTATTCACCCCTCCACTTT
clone size: once; D gene: .; V gene: TRBV28; J gene: TRBJ2-7; CDR3 protein: CASSLDSGVREQYF; CDR3 DNA: TGTGCCAGCAGTTTAGATTCAGGGGTACGCGAGCAGTACTTC
clone size: .; D gene: TRBD1; V gene: TRBV27; J gene: TRBJ1-2; CDR3 protein: CASSTFGQGGYGYTF; CDR3 DNA: TGTGCCAGCAGTACCTTCGGACAGGGTGGCTATGGCTACACCTTC
clone size: .; D gene: .; V gene: TRBV19; J gene: TRBJ2-7; CDR3 protein: CASTPAAGETYEQYF; CDR3 DNA: TGTGCCAGTACACCCGCGGCAGGGGAGACCTACGAGCAGTACTTC
clone size: .; D gene: TRBD1; V gene: TRBV5-1; J gene: TRBJ2-3; CDR3 protein: CASSLGGTGVVDTQYF; CDR3 DNA: TGCGCCAGCAGCTTAGGTGGGACAGGGGTGGTAGATACGCAGTATTTT
clone size: once; D gene: TRBD2; V gene: TRBV7-2; J gene: TRBJ2-5; CDR3 protein: CASSRGLAGEETQYF; CDR3 DNA: TGTGCCAGCAGCAGGGGACTAGCGGGGGAAGAGACCCAGTACTTC
clone size: few; D gene: .; V gene: TRBV19; J gene: TRBJ2-5; CDR3 protein: CASSISSAETQYF; CDR3 DNA: TGTGCCAGTAGTATTTCGAGCGCGGAGACCCAGTACTTC
clone size: .; D gene: TRBD2; V gene: TRBV6-4; J gene: TRBJ2-3; CDR3 protein: CASSGETSGGDTQYF; CDR3 DNA: TGTGCCAGCAGTGGAGAGACTAGCGGTGGGGATACGCAGTATTTT
clone size: .; D gene: TRBD1; V gene: TRBV6-5; J gene: TRBJ2-2; CDR3 protein: CASKNDRANTGELFF; CDR3 DNA: TGTGCCAGCAAAAACGACAGGGCGAACACCGGGGAGCTGTTTTTT
clone size: .; D gene: TRBD2; V gene: TRBV29-1; J gene: TRBJ2-3; CDR3 protein: CSVGGGGLTDTQYF; CDR3 DNA: TGCAGCGTTGGGGGCGGGGGGCTCACAGATACGCAGTATTTT
clone size: .; D gene: TRBD2; V gene: TRBV27; J gene: TRBJ2-2; CDR3 protein: CASSLAGGPRELFF; CDR3 DNA: TGTGCCAGCAGTTTAGCGGGAGGGCCCAGGGAGCTGTTTTTT
clone size: .; D gene: .; V gene: TRBV18; J gene: TRBJ2-2; CDR3 protein: CASSPGGGVRYTGELFF; CDR3 DNA: TGTGCCAGCTCACCCGGGGGAGGAGTCCGGTACACCGGGGAGCTGTTTTTT
clone size: .; D gene: TRBD1; V gene: TRBV9; J gene: TRBJ1-3; CDR3 protein: CASSWDSSSGNTIYF; CDR3 DNA: TGTGCCAGCAGCTGGGACAGTTCCTCTGGAAACACCATATATTTT
clone size: .; D gene: .; V gene: TRBV7-3; J gene: TRBJ2-1; CDR3 protein: CASSQTGQEQFF; CDR3 DNA: TGTGCCAGCAGCCAAACAGGACAGGAGCAGTTCTTC
clone size: few; D gene: .; V gene: TRBV6-5; J gene: TRBJ1-4; CDR3 protein: CASSYRTDQLFF; CDR3 DNA: TGTGCCAGCAGTTACCGAACAGATCAACTGTTTTTT
clone size: once; D gene: TRBD2; V gene: TRBV5-1; J gene: TRBJ2-1; CDR3 protein: CASGGRTSGKMNEQFF; CDR3 DNA: TGCGCCAGCGGGGGCCGGACTAGCGGGAAGATGAATGAGCAGTTCTTC
clone size: .; D gene: TRBD1; V gene: TRBV19; J gene: TRBJ1-5; CDR3 protein: CASRTFEQGFSNQPQHF; CDR3 DNA: TGTGCCAGTAGGACCTTTGAACAGGGGTTCAGCAATCAGCCCCAGCATTTT
clone size: .; D gene: .; V gene: TRBV5-5; J gene: TRBJ1-1; CDR3 protein: CASSFVGGNTEAFF; CDR3 DNA: TGTGCCAGCAGCTTCGTCGGTGGGAACACTGAAGCTTTCTTT
clone size: .; D gene: TRBD1; V gene: TRBV6-5; J gene: TRBJ1-2; CDR3 protein: CASSTGTGPNYGYTF; CDR3 DNA: TGTGCCAGCAGTACCGGGACAGGGCCCAACTATGGCTACACCTTC
clone size: .; D gene: TRBD2; V gene: TRBV5-6; J gene: TRBJ2-3; CDR3 protein: CASSLTPGRADTQYF; CDR3 DNA: TGTGCCAGCAGCTTGACCCCGGGGAGGGCAGATACGCAGTATTTT
clone size: .; D gene: .; V gene: TRBV7-9; J gene: TRBJ1-2; CDR3 protein: CASSQQGTYGYTF; CDR3 DNA: TGTGCCAGCAGCCAACAGGGAACCTATGGCTACACCTTC
clone size: .; D gene: .; V gene: TRBV5-6; J gene: TRBJ1-2; CDR3 protein: CASSSWSRGGYTF; CDR3 DNA: TGTGCCAGCAGCTCCTGGTCCCGAGGTGGCTACACCTTC